The 13 T cell receptor beta chains in this list originate from one sample, sequenced in a study of blood T cell repertoires in COVID-19. Repertoires were generated with immunoSEQ multiplex PCR, while TCRdb's copy carries only in-frame clones and drops some. The table includes about 180,000 clones, more than 85% detected once. The sequencing sample was made of peripheral blood. The source of these receptors is a woman aged 25 to 45 with active or convalescent COVID-19.

The V call is TRBV6-5, the J call TRBJ2-5; TRBD2 is a possible D gene (6 bases). Per germline, CDR1 MNHEY and CDR2 SVGAGI. Trimming took 4 bases from V and 4 from J, leaving 16 bases between them. The CDR3 has 15 amino acids. The CDR3 sequence is CASSSRLVGVETQYF. The CDR3 coding sequence is TGTGCCAGCAGTTCACGACTAGTGGGGGTAGAGACCCAGTACTTC.

The chain has TRBV6-5 and TRBJ1-1, with D maybe TRBD1 (6 bases). CDR3 length: 13 amino acids. Trimming pared 9 bases from V and 3 bases from J, leaving 14 bases between. Germline V gives CDR1 MNHEY, CDR2 SVGAGI. This CDR3 reads CASSDRPYTEAFF. In nucleotides, the CDR3 is TGTGCCAGTTCTGACAGGCCTTACACTGAAGCTTTCTTT.

V is TRBV4-1 and J is TRBJ1-1; 7 bases align to TRBD1. Germline V gene lookup returns CDR1 MGHRA and CDR2 YSYEKL. The CDR3 covers 13 residues. The junction had 1 base not matched to a gene; V was cut back by 1 base and J by 5 bases. CDR3 in amino acids: CASSQARGTEAFF. CDR3 DNA: TGCGCCAGCAGCCAAGCCAGGGGGACTGAAGCTTTCTTT.

The CDR3 is CAVTGGGTYEQYF. In DNA, the CDR3 is TGTGCAGTTACGGGAGGGGGAACCTACGAGCAGTACTTC. V is TRBV27 and J is TRBJ2-7; 8 positions agree with TRBD2. The CDR3 loop spans 13 amino acids. Germline loops: CDR1 MNHEY, CDR2 SMNVEV (reference sequence).

The genes are TRBV10-2 and TRBJ2-7; D remains ambiguous. V lost 7 bases, J lost 7 bases, and 17 bases lay in between. The CDR3 runs 13 residues. Germline CDR1 reads WSHSY; CDR2 reads SAAADI. CDR3 amino acids: CASTDPGRMEQYF. CDR3 DNA: TGCGCCAGCACTGACCCGGGTCGGATGGAGCAGTACTTC.

The chain has TRBV29-1 and TRBJ2-2; 7 nucleotides align to TRBD2. The CDR3 totals 14 residues. V was pared by 4 bases and J by 4 bases, with 6 bases of the junction left unmatched. Germline V gene sequence: CDR1 SQVTM, CDR2 ANQGSEA. DNA of the CDR3: TGCAGCGTTGGGGGGGGACCACGCACCGGGGAGCTGTTTTTT. This gives the protein CSVGGGPRTGELFF.

The chain employs TRBV6-1 and TRBJ1-1, with unresolved D. Germline lookup yields CDR1 MNHNS and CDR2 SASEGT. This CDR3 is 11 amino acids long. Deletions cut 3 bases from V and 7 bases from J, with 6 bases between. As DNA, the CDR3 is TGTGCCAGCAGTGAGGGCGTTGAAGCTTTCTTT. Its protein product is CASSEGVEAFF.

This chain links TRBV7-9 with TRBJ2-3; D is possibly TRBD2 (6 bases). This CDR3 is built from 17 residues. Per the germline V gene, CDR1 is SEHNR and CDR2 is FQNEAQ (reference sequence). V was cut by 5 bases and J by 0 bases, with 18 bases left in between. Here the CDR3 reads CASSPSGRGISTDTQYF. The DNA of the CDR3 is TGTGCCAGCAGCCCCAGCGGACGGGGGATAAGCACAGATACGCAGTATTTT.

The chain combines TRBV7-9 with TRBJ1-2; D gene uncertain. Germline CDR1 and CDR2: SEHNR and FQNEAQ (reference sequence). V was clipped by 5 bases and J by 6 bases, with 7 bases between them. The CDR3 contains 11 residues. The CDR3 loop is CASSLRHGYTF. The CDR3 DNA reads as TGTGCCAGCAGCCTGCGGCATGGCTACACCTTC.

J is TRBJ2-7 and V is TRBV4-2, with 7 bases lining up with TRBD2. The CDR3 has 15 amino acids. Trimming at V came to 3 bases and at J to 2 bases, leaving 7 bases not matched to a gene. Germline V gene data show CDR1 as LGHNA and CDR2 as YNFKEQ. The CDR3 DNA follows: TGTGCCAGCAGCCAGGAGGCGCGGGGGACCTACGAGCAGTACTTC. Translated, it gives CASSQEARGTYEQYF.

The V and J genes are TRBV5-6 and TRBJ2-2, with D perhaps TRBD2 (5 bases). CDR3 size: 16 residues. Germline V gene data show CDR1 as SGHDT and CDR2 as YYEEEE. V lost 4 bases to trimming and J lost 6 bases, with 19 bases between them. CDR3 bases: TGTGCCAGCAGCCCGGGATTAGCTCGACCGTCCGGGGAGCTGTTTTTT. It specifies CASSPGLARPSGELFF.

The rearrangement joins TRBV5-1 to TRBJ2-2; D gene ambiguous. The CDR3 loop spans 16 amino acids. V was cut by 0 bases and J by 4 bases, with 13 bases left in between. CDR1 SGHRS and CDR2 YFSETQ come from the germline V gene. DNA for the CDR3: TGCGCCAGCAGCTTGGTATACCCTACGAGCACCGGGGAGCTGTTTTTT. This gives the protein CASSLVYPTSTGELFF.

V usage is TRBV10-3 and J usage is TRBJ2-7; 14 bases are a match to TRBD2. Germline V lookup: CDR1 ENHRY, CDR2 SYGVKD. The V segment lost 7 bases and the J segment 3 bases; nucleotides outside the gene matches: 2. The CDR3 spans 14 residues. The CDR3 region is CAIMGTSGSYEQYF. In DNA form, the CDR3 reads TGTGCCATCATGGGGACTAGCGGGAGCTACGAGCAGTACTTC.